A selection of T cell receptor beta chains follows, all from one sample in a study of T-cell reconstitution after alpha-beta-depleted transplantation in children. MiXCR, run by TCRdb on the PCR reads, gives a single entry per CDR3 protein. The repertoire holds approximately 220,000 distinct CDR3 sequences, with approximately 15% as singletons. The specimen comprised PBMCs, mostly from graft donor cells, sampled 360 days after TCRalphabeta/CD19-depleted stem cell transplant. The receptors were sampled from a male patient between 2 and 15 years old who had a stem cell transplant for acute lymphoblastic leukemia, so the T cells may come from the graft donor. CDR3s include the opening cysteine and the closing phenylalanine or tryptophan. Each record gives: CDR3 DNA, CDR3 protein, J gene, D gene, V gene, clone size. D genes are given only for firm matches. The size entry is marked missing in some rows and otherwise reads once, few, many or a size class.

TGTGCCACCAGCAGAGGACAGGGATATGGCTACACCTTC | CATSRGQGYGYTF | TRBJ1-2 | TRBD1 | TRBV15 | .
TGCGCCAGCAGCCAAGATCACCTGGGTGACACTGAAGCTTTCTTT | CASSQDHLGDTEAFF | TRBJ1-1 | . | TRBV4-3 | .
TGTGCCAGCAGCTGGGGACTAGCGGGAACAGATACGCAGTATTTT | CASSWGLAGTDTQYF | TRBJ2-3 | TRBD2 | TRBV27 | .
TGTGCCAGCAGTACCGGGCCTCCTTTAGCCAAAAACATTCAGTACTTC | CASSTGPPLAKNIQYF | TRBJ2-4 | . | TRBV27 | few
TGTGCCAGCAGCGTAGGCGGGACTAGGGGCGAGCAGTACTTC | CASSVGGTRGEQYF | TRBJ2-7 | TRBD2 | TRBV9 | .
TGTGCCAGCAGCCCAGGCCCCCGGGACACGGGGGTCCTGACTTTC | CASSPGPRDTGVLTF | TRBJ2-6 | . | TRBV5-5 | .
TGCGCCAGCAGCTCCTTACTACAGGGGGCCTCCTACGAGCAGTACTTC | CASSSLLQGASYEQYF | TRBJ2-7 | TRBD1 | TRBV5-1 | .
TGTGCCAGCAGCGCGCGACAAGGGCCTCCTGTCTATGGCTACACCTTC | CASSARQGPPVYGYTF | TRBJ1-2 | . | TRBV3-1 | .
TGTGCCATCAGTGCCGGGACAGACCACCAAGAGACCCAGTACTTC | CAISAGTDHQETQYF | TRBJ2-5 | TRBD1 | TRBV10-3 | .
TGTGCCAGCAGCTTAGCAGGGAATGTCTACGAGCAGTACTTC | CASSLAGNVYEQYF | TRBJ2-7 | . | TRBV7-6 | .
TGTGCCAGCAGCGCCTTGGTAGACACAGATACGCAGTATTTT | CASSALVDTDTQYF | TRBJ2-3 | . | TRBV5-4 | few
TGTGCCAGCAGCGACAGAACAGGGAGGAAGACCCAGTACTTC | CASSDRTGRKTQYF | TRBJ2-5 | . | TRBV3-1 | .
TGTGCCAGCTCCGACAGGAACACCGGGGAGCTGTTTTTT | CASSDRNTGELFF | TRBJ2-2 | . | TRBV25-1 | few
TGTGCCAGCAGCCGTTATAGACAGGGGTTCTCCTACGAGCAGTACTTC | CASSRYRQGFSYEQYF | TRBJ2-7 | TRBD1 | TRBV7-2 | few
TGTGCCAGCAGTTTATTTTTGGGGACGGGGGCCAACGTCCTGACTTTC | CASSLFLGTGANVLTF | TRBJ2-6 | . | TRBV12-3/TRBV12-4 | many
TGTGCCAGCAGCTCTGGACTAGCGGTGCAGGGGGATACGCAGTATTTT | CASSSGLAVQGDTQYF | TRBJ2-3 | TRBD2 | TRBV7-2 | .
TGTGCCAGCAGGGCTCAGGGGAGCTCTGGAAACACCATATATTTT | CASRAQGSSGNTIYF | TRBJ1-3 | . | TRBV5-6 | few
TGTGCCAGCAGCTTAAACCAGGGACAGGGAGGCACTGAAGCTTTCTTT | CASSLNQGQGGTEAFF | TRBJ1-1 | TRBD1 | TRBV7-8 | many
TGTGCCAGCAGTCCCCCGACTAGCGGGGGGGTCTACGAGCAGTACTTC | CASSPPTSGGVYEQYF | TRBJ2-7 | TRBD2 | TRBV27 | few
TGCAGTGCTAGAGGTGCCGGGACTAGCTCTGGGGCCAACGTCCTGACTTTC | CSARGAGTSSGANVLTF | TRBJ2-6 | TRBD2 | TRBV20-1 | few
TGTGCCAGCAGGCCGGCGGGATTTGGGATATATGGCTACACCTTC | CASRPAGFGIYGYTF | TRBJ1-2 | . | TRBV27 | .
TGTGCCAGCAGTCCCGGCGCCGGACTAGCGGCAACCTACGAGCAGTACTTC | CASSPGAGLAATYEQYF | TRBJ2-7 | TRBD2 | TRBV12-3/TRBV12-4 | few
TGCAGTGCCATAGGACAGCTCTATGGCTACACCTTC | CSAIGQLYGYTF | TRBJ1-2 | . | TRBV20-1 | .
TGTGCCAGCAGCCTCTGGGGGAGGACAGCGAACACCGGGGAGCTGTTTTTT | CASSLWGRTANTGELFF | TRBJ2-2 | . | TRBV7-2 | .
TGTGCCAGCAGTTCATACCTTTACGAGCAGTACTTC | CASSSYLYEQYF | TRBJ2-7 | . | TRBV6-6 | .
TGTGCCAGCTCACCAGGTACAGGGGGTGAGCAGTTCTTC | CASSPGTGGEQFF | TRBJ2-1 | TRBD1 | TRBV18 | few
TGCAGCGTTCGGGACTTAGCCAAAAACATTCAGTACTTC | CSVRDLAKNIQYF | TRBJ2-4 | . | TRBV29-1 | many
TGTGCCAGCAGTTTGGCAGGGGGCAATGAGCAGTTCTTC | CASSLAGGNEQFF | TRBJ2-1 | TRBD1 | TRBV7-2 | many
TGTGCATCCCAGGGAGTAAATCAGCCCCAGCATTTT | CASQGVNQPQHF | TRBJ1-5 | . | TRBV7-9 | .
TGTGCCAGCAGCGCAGGGACAGGGACCTACGAGCAGTACTTC | CASSAGTGTYEQYF | TRBJ2-7 | TRBD1 | TRBV9 | .
TGTGCCAGCAGTATGACCGTCAGAGCTCAGCCCCAGCATTTT | CASSMTVRAQPQHF | TRBJ1-5 | . | TRBV6-2/TRBV6-3 | many
TGCAGTGCCGGCAGACAGGGGGCGCAGACCCAGTACTTC | CSAGRQGAQTQYF | TRBJ2-5 | TRBD1 | TRBV20-1 | .
TGTGCCATCAGTGAGTCGGGACAGGGGGTCACGAGCATGAACACTGAAGCTTTCTTT | CAISESGQGVTSMNTEAFF | TRBJ1-1 | TRBD1 | TRBV10-3 | few
TGTGCCAGCAGTTACTCGACTAGCGGGGCCTACGAGCAGTACTTC | CASSYSTSGAYEQYF | TRBJ2-7 | TRBD2 | TRBV6-5 | .
TGTGCCAGCAGTTCAACCCGGACTAGCGGGGGGAGGATGGCTAGCACAGATACGCAGTATTTT | CASSSTRTSGGRMASTDTQYF | TRBJ2-3 | TRBD2 | TRBV12-3/TRBV12-4 | few
TGTGCCAGCAGCTTGGGGGGACTAGGCGATGAGCAGTTCTTC | CASSLGGLGDEQFF | TRBJ2-1 | TRBD2 | TRBV7-6 | few
TGTGCCATCAACCAGGTCACCGGGGAGCTGTTTTTT | CAINQVTGELFF | TRBJ2-2 | . | TRBV10-3 | .
TGTGCCAGCAGCGATCCGGGACAGGGCACTGAAGCTTTCTTT | CASSDPGQGTEAFF | TRBJ1-1 | TRBD1 | TRBV7-8 | few
TGTGCCAGCAGCCAAGACCGTATAGCGGGAGGCTCCTACGAGCAGTACTTC | CASSQDRIAGGSYEQYF | TRBJ2-7 | TRBD2 | TRBV4-2 | many
TGTGCCACCTGGACACCGAGCTCCTACGAGCAGTACTTC | CATWTPSSYEQYF | TRBJ2-7 | . | TRBV28 | .
TGTGCCAGCAGCCAGCCTAGGGGGGCCCTACGCTACGAGCAGTACTTC | CASSQPRGALRYEQYF | TRBJ2-7 | . | TRBV3-1 | few
TGTGCCAGCAGAGAAGCGAGCCAAGAGACCCAGTACTTC | CASREASQETQYF | TRBJ2-5 | . | TRBV7-2 | .
TGTGCCAGCAGCTTAGATCGTGATTCACCCCTCCACTTT | CASSLDRDSPLHF | TRBJ1-6 | . | TRBV11-2 | many
TGCGCCAGCAGCCCCAAAACAGGGTATATGGACCTGAACACTGAAGCTTTCTTT | CASSPKTGYMDLNTEAFF | TRBJ1-1 | . | TRBV5-1 | .
TGTGCCAGCTTCCCCTACGCAGATCCGAACACTGAAGCTTTCTTT | CASFPYADPNTEAFF | TRBJ1-1 | . | TRBV7-8 | many
TGTGCCAGCAGCAAAGACGGGAGCGAGCAGTACTTC | CASSKDGSEQYF | TRBJ2-7 | . | TRBV21-1 | .
TGTGCCAGCAGGGGACCACAAGAGACCCAGTACTTC | CASRGPQETQYF | TRBJ2-5 | . | TRBV12-3/TRBV12-4 | many
TGTGCCAGCAGTTTAGTCGGGACTTTAAGTGAGCAGTTCTTC | CASSLVGTLSEQFF | TRBJ2-1 | . | TRBV12-3/TRBV12-4 | .
TGTGCCAGCAGTTTAGACGGGGCGCCGTATCAGCCCCAGCATTTT | CASSLDGAPYQPQHF | TRBJ1-5 | . | TRBV12-3/TRBV12-4 | .
TGTGCCAGCAGCTTAGGCCCCAAGTTACACTACGAGCAGTACTTC | CASSLGPKLHYEQYF | TRBJ2-7 | . | TRBV11-2 | many
TGTGCCAGCAGGTCCGGGACTAGTCCTCTGGAGTACTTC | CASRSGTSPLEYF | TRBJ2-7 | TRBD2 | TRBV27 | few
TGTGCCACCAGCAGCGACCTGACAGTAGCCAAAAACATTCAGTACTTC | CATSSDLTVAKNIQYF | TRBJ2-4 | . | TRBV15 | .
TGTGCCAGCAGCTACGACATCCTGGCGACAGATACGCAGTATTTT | CASSYDILATDTQYF | TRBJ2-3 | . | TRBV7-8 | many
TGTGCCATCAGCTTGAGTGGGGGGGGTCAGCCCCAGCATTTT | CAISLSGGGQPQHF | TRBJ1-5 | . | TRBV5-8 | .
TGTGCCAGCCAACTCGCTAGCACAGATACGCAGTATTTT | CASQLASTDTQYF | TRBJ2-3 | . | TRBV10-3 | few
TGTGCCAGCAGCTTTGGGCACGGAGAAGGAATACGGCCCCAGCATTTT | CASSFGHGEGIRPQHF | TRBJ1-5 | . | TRBV7-9 | .
TGCAGCGTTGAGTATCACCACAGGGAAGGAACTGAAGCTTTCTTT | CSVEYHHREGTEAFF | TRBJ1-1 | . | TRBV29-1 | few
TGTGCCAGCAGCTACCGGGGAGCGGGGGGCTACGAGCAGTACTTC | CASSYRGAGGYEQYF | TRBJ2-7 | TRBD2 | TRBV5-6 | many
TGTGCCAGCAGCTTGGCGGGACAGGGAGAGTCACCCCTCCACTTT | CASSLAGQGESPLHF | TRBJ1-6 | TRBD1 | TRBV5-5 | once
TGTGCCAGCAGCCGAGCGGGTGGCACTGAAGCTTTCTTT | CASSRAGGTEAFF | TRBJ1-1 | . | TRBV7-2 | .